The 31 T cell receptor beta chains below come from one sample, sequenced in a study of cytomegalovirus exposure and HLA in healthy donors listed by TCRdb under 2017. The library was made by the immunoSEQ multiplex PCR assay. The multiplex PCR relied on a mix of 60 forward primers for TCR Vbeta segments and 13 reverse primers for TCR Jbeta segments. The clones in this table, taken by TCRdb from immuneACCESS, are in-frame only. Not every clone is retained; where verified, under half of the shortfall comes from an unresolved V gene, and the cause of the rest is unknown. The sample contains 150,000 or so clones, around three quarters of them found a single time. The ten largest make up around 1.6% of the sample. The material sequenced was PBMCs. The receptor source for this set is a woman in her 30s in good health and CMV-seronegative.

The chain employs TRBV29-1 and TRBJ1-1; 10 bases are a match to TRBD1. Losses at the gene ends were 7 bases for V and 3 bases for J; bases not matched to a gene: 5. The germline V gene has CDR1 SQVTM and CDR2 ANQGSEA. CDR3 length equals 13 residues. Here the CDR3 reads CSGRGTGDTEAFF. The CDR3 DNA sequence: TGCAGCGGGAGGGGGACAGGGGACACTGAAGCTTTCTTT.

The chain combines TRBV27 with TRBJ2-7; weak D call: TRBD1 (5 bases). This CDR3 spans 12 amino acids. Per the germline V gene, CDR1 is MNHEY and CDR2 is SMNVEV (reference sequence). Trimming removed 4 bases from V and 6 bases from J, with 10 bases in between. CDR3 sequence reads: CASSWIGAEQYF. The CDR3, as DNA: TGTGCCAGCAGTTGGATAGGGGCCGAGCAGTACTTC.

This clone was seen just once. V and J are TRBV18 and TRBJ2-2, with 7 nucleotides matching TRBD1. The CDR3 runs 16 residues. Trimming at V came to 3 bases and at J to 1 base, leaving 5 bases not matched to a gene. Germline V lookup: CDR1 KGHSH, CDR2 LQKENI. The CDR3 here is CASSPRQGMNTGELFF. CDR3 nucleotide sequence: TGTGCCAGCTCACCGCGACAGGGAATGAACACCGGGGAGCTGTTTTTT.

The rearrangement links TRBV7-6 to TRBJ1-4; D gene unclear. The germline V gene has CDR1 SGHVS and CDR2 FNYEAQ. This CDR3 comprises 18 residues. The V end was cut by 6 bases, the J end by 5 bases, with 25 bases between. The CDR3 DNA reads as TGTGCCAGCAGTGAAACTAGTGGTCTCCTAGTCGACAATGAAAAACTGTTTTTT. The encoded protein is CASSETSGLLVDNEKLFF.

The chain has TRBV19 and TRBJ1-6; TRBD1 aligns across 9 bases. This CDR3 has 15 residues. V gave up 2 bases and J gave up 8 bases; unmatched junction bases: 4. Germline V gene lookup returns CDR1 LNHDA and CDR2 SQIVND (reference sequence). The DNA of the CDR3 is TGTGCCAGTAGTATATGGACAGGGGAGGATTCACCCCTCCACTTT. The encoded protein is CASSIWTGEDSPLHF.

The chain links TRBV4-2 to TRBJ2-1; 10 bases match TRBD2. V gave up 3 bases and J gave up 0 bases; unmatched junction bases: 5. CDR3 size: 17 residues. Looked up from germline, CDR1 is LGHNA and CDR2 is YNFKEQ. CDR3 in amino acids: CASSHVGTSDSYNEQFF. The DNA for the CDR3 is TGTGCCAGCAGCCATGTCGGGACTAGCGACTCCTACAATGAGCAGTTCTTC.

The rearrangement uses TRBV4-2 and TRBJ2-7; D unresolved. Germline CDR1 LGHNA, CDR2 YNFKEQ. Trimming shortened V by 3 bases and J by 6 bases, and 12 bases separated the two germline ends. The CDR3 has 13 residues. For the CDR3, the DNA is TGTGCCAGCAGCCACCTCGTACGCGGCGAGCAGTACTTC. Its translation is CASSHLVRGEQYF.

The chain has TRBV30 and TRBJ1-2, with D uncertain. Looked up from germline, CDR1 is GTSNPN and CDR2 is SVGIG (reference sequence). The CDR3 loop spans 11 amino acids. The V end was cut by 7 bases, the J end by 7 bases, with 13 bases between. This CDR3 reads CASRPGFGYTF. The CDR3 DNA reads as TGTGCCTCCCGGCCCGGGTTTGGCTACACCTTC.

The V gene is TRBV6-6, the J gene TRBJ1-4, with 9 bases fitting TRBD1. The CDR3 covers 14 residues. With 3 bases clipped from V and 8 bases from J, the junction kept 4 bases outside the gene matches. Germline values: CDR1 MNHNY, CDR2 SVGAGI (reference sequence). This CDR3 reads CASSYDRGYEKLFF. CDR3 nucleotide sequence: TGTGCCAGCAGTTATGACAGGGGGTACGAAAAACTGTTTTTT.

This chain links TRBV19 with TRBJ1-5, with D tentatively TRBD1 (6 bases). Germline V gene sequence: CDR1 LNHDA, CDR2 SQIVND (reference sequence). The CDR3 has 15 amino acids. Trimming pared 0 bases from V and 6 bases from J, leaving 12 bases between. CDR3 in DNA: TGTGCCAGTAGTATAGACAGGGAGGGGGGTCAGCCCCAGCATTTT. It yields the protein CASSIDREGGQPQHF. Using reference TRBV19 and TRBJ1-5 for the parts outside the CDR3, the full variable domain is DGGITQSPKYLFRKEGQNVTLSCEQNLNHDAMYWYRQDPGQGLRLIYYSQIVNDFQKGDIAEGYSVSREKKESFPLTVTSAQKNPTAFYLCASSIDREGGQPQHFGDGTRLSIL.

As for this clone: Relative to the germline gene, one junction end is altered; a read error may explain this. The chain carries TRBV6-1 and TRBJ1-2, with D uncertain. The CDR3 has 13 residues. Germline V gene lookup returns CDR1 MNHNS and CDR2 SASEGT. CDR3 loop: CASSEYNYYGYPF. The CDR3 DNA reads TGTGCCAGCAGTGAATACAACTACTATGGCTACCCCTTC.

The table lists this clone with a few counts. J is TRBJ1-4 and V is TRBV4-3; 8 bases line up with TRBD1. V trimming: 0 bases; J trimming: 8 bases; junction bases outside the gene matches: 8. The CDR3 spans 16 residues. The germline V gene has CDR1 LGHNA and CDR2 YSLEER. The chain's CDR3 is CASSQDLRQGPEKLFF. In DNA, the CDR3 is TGCGCCAGCAGCCAAGATTTGAGACAGGGGCCCGAAAAACTGTTTTTT.

The chain uses TRBV18 and TRBJ2-2; a weak D match, TRBD1 (6 bases). CDR3 length: 16 amino acids. Trimming pared 2 bases from V and 1 base from J, leaving 11 bases between. Germline V CDR1 and CDR2: KGHSH, LQKENI. CDR3 in DNA: TGTGCCAGCTCACCATACCGGACAGAGAACACCGGGGAGCTGTTTTTT. Translated: CASSPYRTENTGELFF.

The chain couples TRBV2 to TRBJ2-7; 12 nucleotides match TRBD2. The junction had 12 bases not matched to a gene; V was cut back by 5 bases and J by 7 bases. The CDR3 contains 16 residues. Germline V lookup: CDR1 SNHLY, CDR2 FYNNEI. CDR3 nucleotides: TGTGCCAGCAGTTCCGGACTAGCGGGACCCGGCAGGGAGCAGTACTTC. Protein: CASSSGLAGPGREQYF. The variable domain in full, completed from reference TRBV2 and TRBJ2-7, reads EPEVTQTPSHQVTQMGQEVILRCVPISNHLYFYWYRQILGQKVEFLVSFYNNEISEKSEIFDDQFSVERPDGSNFTLKIRSTKLEDSAMYFCASSSGLAGPGREQYFGPGTRLTVT.

This clone was seen only a few times. This rearrangement joins TRBV4-3 to TRBJ2-7; TRBD2 might be the D (7 bases). CDR1 and CDR2 from the germline V gene are LGHNA and YSLEER. Between the trimmed V and J ends, which lost 0 bases and 6 bases, there was a span of 18 bases. CDR3 length: 16 residues. CDR3 amino acids: CASSQDLSAGALEQYF. The DNA for the CDR3 is TGCGCCAGCAGCCAAGATCTCTCGGCGGGGGCACTCGAGCAGTACTTC.

The chain links TRBV7-9 to TRBJ1-5; D may be TRBD1 (6 bases). The germline V gene encodes CDR1 SEHNR and CDR2 FQNEAQ (reference sequence). V was cut by 4 bases and J by 6 bases, with 16 bases left in between. The length of the CDR3 is 15 residues. CDR3 amino acids: CASSSAGGPRQPQHF. CDR3 sequence (DNA): TGTGCCAGCAGCTCGGCGGGGGGCCCCCGTCAGCCCCAGCATTTT.

The chain couples TRBV19 to TRBJ1-1; D possibly corresponds to TRBD1 (5 bases). The V gene's germline CDR1 is LNHDA and CDR2 SQIVND (reference sequence). The CDR3 loop spans 11 amino acids. Trimming pared 5 bases from V and 11 bases from J, leaving 12 bases between. DNA of the CDR3: TGTGCCAGTAGTTCTCCAGGGCTGGCTTTCTTT. This translates into CASSSPGLAFF.

CDR3: CASGRGTTNEKLFF. DNA for the CDR3: TGTGCCTCTGGGAGGGGGACAACTAATGAAAAACTGTTTTTT. V and J are TRBV30 and TRBJ1-4; D perhaps matches TRBD1 (6 bases). There are 14 residues in the CDR3. Per germline, CDR1 GTSNPN and CDR2 SVGIG (reference sequence). The V gene lost 7 bases and the J gene lost 0 bases, with 12 bases spanning the gap.

CDR3 sequence reads: CASSLTSGRAIAETQYF. Here the CDR3 DNA reads TGTGCCAGCAGTTTGACTAGCGGGAGGGCCATAGCGGAGACCCAGTACTTC. The J gene is TRBJ2-5, the V gene TRBV27, with 14 bases matching TRBD2. The CDR3 sequence is 17 residues long. CDR1 MNHEY and CDR2 SMNVEV come from the germline V gene (reference sequence). With V trimmed by 3 bases and J by 5 bases, 8 bases remained unmatched.

Of note for this clone: A junction boundary mismatches the germline segment, possibly from a read error. J is TRBJ2-7 and V is TRBV27; D is perhaps TRBD1 (6 bases). The CDR3 runs 11 residues. Germline CDR1 is MNHEY and CDR2 is SMNVEV (reference sequence). This chain's CDR3 is CASTLRGEQYF. Written as DNA, the CDR3 is TGTGCCAGCACTTTAAGGGGGGAGCAGTACTTC.

The genes are TRBV19 and TRBJ1-3; no firm D call. The CDR3 runs to 13 residues. Germline loops: CDR1 LNHDA, CDR2 SQIVND (reference sequence). V shed 4 bases and J shed 4 bases, with 8 bases lying between them. The CDR3 sequence: CASSTIRGNTIYF. The CDR3 coding sequence is TGTGCCAGTAGTACGATCAGGGGAAACACCATATATTTT.

This chain uses TRBV4-1 with TRBJ2-3; TRBD1 might be the D (6 bases). The CDR3 spans 14 residues. From germline, CDR1 is MGHRA and CDR2 YSYEKL. The V and J ends lost 4 bases and 8 bases respectively, with 16 bases between them. Here the CDR3 DNA reads TGCGCCAGCAGCCGGGAACAGGGAGATGGTACGCAGTATTTT. This codes for CASSREQGDGTQYF.

The rearrangement links TRBV29-1 to TRBJ1-4; D is unresolved. Germline CDR1 SQVTM, CDR2 ANQGSEA. V lost 4 bases and J lost 5, with 20 bases in between. CDR3 size: 16 residues. The CDR3 region is CSVVLDWAGNNEKLFF. For the CDR3, the DNA is TGCAGCGTTGTTTTAGATTGGGCCGGGAACAATGAAAAACTGTTTTTT.

This clone has more than one count but fewer than ten. The rearrangement uses TRBV5-4 and TRBJ2-5; TRBD2 agrees at 8 bases. The CDR3 sequence is 15 residues long. The germline gives CDR1 SGHNT, CDR2 YYREEE (reference sequence). The V gene end was trimmed by 2 bases and the J gene end by 3 bases; junction bases not matched to a gene: 6. CDR3 region: CASSLQLAAEETQYF. In DNA, the CDR3 is TGTGCCAGCAGCTTACAACTAGCGGCAGAAGAGACCCAGTACTTC.

The V gene is TRBV5-1, the J gene TRBJ1-4, with D maybe TRBD1 (6 bases). Germline V CDR1 and CDR2: SGHRS, YFSETQ. With 0 bases removed from V and 7 bases from J, the gap between germline ends came to 22 bases. This CDR3 has 18 residues. CDR3 sequence: CASSLGSRSGRGSEKLFF. The DNA for the CDR3 is TGCGCCAGCAGCTTGGGGTCCCGGAGCGGGAGGGGGAGTGAAAAACTGTTTTTT.

The V gene is TRBV28, the J gene TRBJ1-2; 10 bases map to TRBD1. J was trimmed by 8 bases and V by 6 bases; bases with no gene match: 18. Germline CDR1 is MDHEN and CDR2 is SYDVKM. The CDR3 extends over 17 amino acids. The CDR3 sequence is CASRSPGTGERASGYTF. In DNA form, the CDR3 reads TGTGCCAGCAGATCTCCCGGGACAGGGGAAAGGGCGTCGGGCTACACCTTC.

The chain employs TRBV5-1 and TRBJ1-2, with D possibly being TRBD1 (6 bases). CDR3 length: 14 residues. Trimming removed 7 bases from V and 1 base from J, with 14 bases in between. Per the germline V gene, CDR1 is SGHRS and CDR2 is YFSETQ. The CDR3 sequence is CASGTTNFNYGYTF. The CDR3 DNA follows: TGCGCCAGCGGGACAACTAACTTTAACTATGGCTACACCTTC.

The V call is TRBV28, the J call TRBJ1-2; TRBD1 matches 8 bases. V was clipped by 3 bases and J by 8 bases; unmatched bases: 8. The V gene's germline CDR1 is MDHEN and CDR2 SYDVKM. CDR3 length: 14 residues. In DNA form, the CDR3 reads TGTGCCAGCAGTTTCGCGGACAGGGCTGTAGGCTACACCTTC. This gives the protein CASSFADRAVGYTF.

The gene calls are TRBV14 and TRBJ2-7; maybe TRBD2 (6 bases). This CDR3 spans 12 amino acids. The V gene's germline CDR1 is SGHDN and CDR2 FVKESK. Trimming removed 8 bases at V and 3 bases at J, with 11 bases between. The chain's CDR3 is CASGETSYEQYF. DNA for the CDR3: TGTGCCAGCGGAGAGACTAGCTACGAGCAGTACTTC.

The gene calls are TRBV6-5 and TRBJ1-1; D possibly corresponds to TRBD1 (6 bases). The germline V gene encodes CDR1 MNHEY and CDR2 SVGAGI. The CDR3 spans 12 residues. V lost 7 bases, J lost 11 bases, and 17 bases lay in between. CDR3 amino acids: CASMGQGFSAFF. The CDR3 coding sequence is TGTGCCAGCATGGGTCAGGGGTTCTCGGCTTTCTTT.

The chain links TRBV4-3 to TRBJ2-7; TRBD1 matches 8 bases. Germline V gene sequence: CDR1 LGHNA, CDR2 YSLEER. V lost 0 bases and J lost 1; bases outside the gene matches: 5. CDR3 size: 16 residues. CDR3: CASSQDWGTGSYEQYF. The CDR3 DNA reads TGCGCCAGCAGCCAAGATTGGGGGACAGGTTCCTACGAGCAGTACTTC.